This TCR beta chain stems from a study of blood T cell repertoires in COVID-19. How the authors handled the data: For nucleated cells, counts were estimated from reference gene primer amplification. Assay: immunoSEQ multiplex PCR; the TCRdb copy retains only in-frame clones and omits some. Clonal size and the V and J genes are those of that table, whereas D and trimming came from the DNA. This sample has around 68,000 clones; 80% to 85% occur once, and the top ten carry 9.2%. CDR1 is LGHNA and CDR2 is YNFKEQ in the germline V gene. Trimming pared 0 bases from V and 5 bases from J, leaving 17 bases between. The CDR3 covers 16 residues.

The chain employs TRBV4-2 and TRBJ2-7; D gene unclear. The sample was peripheral blood. This clonotype originated in a human donor in a cohort sampled during active COVID-19. The CDR3 bases are TGTGCCAGCAGCCAAGACGTAATAGGAGAAATCAACGAGCAGTACTTC. It yields the protein CASSQDVIGEINEQYF.